This T cell receptor (beta chain) stems from a study of blood T cells in healthy people across ages. The authors ran a second PCR of 7 to 11 cycles using a sample-barcoded 5' primer and a J-beta primer mix. Tagging of each cDNA molecule was performed by a template-switch adaptor with 12 random nucleotides. Each CDR3 protein is one row after TCRdb ran MiXCR on the 5' RACE reads. The sample has hundreds of thousands of distinct CDR3 sequences, more than 20% seen once; the top ten hold 3% to 4%. This CDR3 spans 15 amino acids. Per germline, CDR1 MDHEN and CDR2 SYDVKM. Trimming pared 4 bases from V and 2 bases from J, leaving 14 bases between.

The TCR originated in a man aged 70 or older in good health. This chain links TRBV28 with TRBJ2-5; D unresolved. Sequencing used blood. The CDR3 DNA follows: TGTGCCAGCAGTTCCCTAACACGGAAACAAGAGACCCAGTACTTC. Encoded protein: CASSSLTRKQETQYF.